The rows below give T cell receptor beta chains drawn from one sample of a study of blood T cell repertoires in COVID-19. TCRdb's copy holds only in-frame clones and misses some; the assay was immunoSEQ multiplex PCR. The data show about 48,000 clones, about 84% seen once. The material sequenced was peripheral blood. These receptors were obtained from a woman aged 55-69 years with acute or convalescent COVID-19. CDR3s include the opening cysteine and the closing phenylalanine or tryptophan. Each record gives: D gene, V gene, clone size, J gene, CDR3 protein, CDR3 DNA. D genes are given only for firm matches. The listing skips clone size in some rows; elsewhere it reads once, few, many or a size class.

.	TRBV2	.	TRBJ2-7	CASSEWTANF	TGTGCCAGCAGTGAATGGACTGCAAATTTC
.	TRBV28	.	TRBJ2-1	CASSLRGQRRVYNEQFF	TGTGCCAGCAGTTTGCGGGGACAGCGGCGGGTTTACAATGAGCAGTTCTTC
TRBD1	TRBV7-9	.	TRBJ2-7	CASSSDRVPYEQYF	TGTGCCAGCAGCTCCGACAGGGTCCCCTACGAGCAGTACTTC
TRBD1	TRBV11-3	.	TRBJ2-3	CASSPGQGTTDTQYF	TGTGCCAGCAGCCCCGGACAGGGGACGACAGATACGCAGTATTTT
TRBD1	TRBV2	.	TRBJ1-1	CASSEKTGLKNTEAFF	TGTGCCAGCAGTGAAAAGACAGGGCTAAAGAACACTGAAGCTTTCTTT
.	TRBV2	.	TRBJ2-3	CASSEIRPPGQYF	TGTGCCAGCAGTGAAATACGACCCCCGGGGCAGTATTTT
TRBD1	TRBV5-4	.	TRBJ2-5	CASSPATGAETQYF	TGTGCCAGCAGCCCCGCCACAGGGGCGGAGACCCAGTACTTC
.	TRBV7-8	.	TRBJ2-1	CASSPGGRQDNEQFF	TGTGCCAGCAGCCCTGGGGGCAGACAGGACAATGAGCAGTTCTTC
.	TRBV5-1	.	TRBJ1-1	CASSLVATTQHTEAFF	TGCGCCAGCAGCTTGGTAGCGACAACGCAGCACACTGAAGCTTTCTTT
.	TRBV3-1/TRBV3-2	.	TRBJ1-5	CASSQVGGQPQHF	TGTGCCAGCAGCCAGGTGGGGGGACAGCCCCAGCATTTT
TRBD2	TRBV15	.	TRBJ2-2	CATSTRTSGRPRELFF	TGTGCCACCAGCACTAGGACTAGCGGGAGGCCACGGGAGCTGTTTTTT
.	TRBV12-3/TRBV12-4	.	TRBJ2-3	CASSQSDTQYF	TGTGCCAGCAGTCAATCCGATACGCAGTATTTT
.	TRBV19	.	TRBJ2-2	CASSARPTAGELFF	TGTGCCAGTAGTGCGAGGCCTACGGCCGGGGAGCTGTTTTTT
TRBD1	TRBV20-1	few	TRBJ1-2	CSASQGAGYGYTF	TGCAGTGCGAGTCAGGGGGCGGGCTATGGCTACACCTTC
.	TRBV30	.	TRBJ2-2	CAWSGSWTGELFF	TGTGCCTGGAGCGGGAGTTGGACCGGGGAGCTGTTTTTT
.	TRBV6-6	.	TRBJ1-1	CATRPEGLNTEAFF	TGTGCCACCCGGCCCGAGGGTCTGAACACTGAAGCTTTCTTT
.	TRBV12-3/TRBV12-4	.	TRBJ2-1	CASSSVGGGEQFF	TGTGCCAGCAGCAGCGTAGGGGGTGGGGAGCAGTTCTTC
TRBD1	TRBV4-1	.	TRBJ2-1	CASSHPDRAKHYNEQFF	TGCGCCAGCAGCCACCCGGACAGGGCCAAACACTACAATGAGCAGTTCTTC
.	TRBV5-5	few	TRBJ1-2	CASSFIIQGEGYTF	TGTGCCAGCAGCTTCATAATACAGGGAGAAGGCTACACCTTC
.	TRBV7-2	once	TRBJ1-2	CASTSVGGYTF	TGTGCCAGCACCTCGGTTGGTGGCTACACCTTC